This is a list of T cell receptor beta chains from one sample in a study of human T cells and chemical hapten exposure. Using its own MiXCR run on the RACE reads, TCRdb lists one record per CDR3 protein. The sample has roughly 100,000 distinct CDR3 sequences, 11% seen once; the top ten hold under 4.5%. This material consisted of whole blood, taken in connection with sensitization to the hapten diphenylcyclopropenone (DPC). These receptors all stem from a woman aged 40 to 49 with alopecia areata. Some clones in this sample may be carry-over from other donors' samples. Both conserved end residues are part of each CDR3. D genes are given only for firm matches. Clone size, where shown, is once, few, many, or a class for clones that have expanded.

few | TRBD2 | TRBJ2-1 | TRBV5-1 | TGCGCCAGCAGCCAGGGACTAGCGACCTCCTACAATGAGCAGTTCTTC | CASSQGLATSYNEQFF
many | . | TRBJ2-2 | TRBV6-6 | TGTGCCAGCAGTTCGTTGGCGAACACCGGGGAGCTGTTTTTT | CASSSLANTGELFF
few | . | TRBJ2-1 | TRBV2 | TGTGCCAGCAGGGATCCCGCTGGTGTCAATGAGCAGTTCTTC | CASRDPAGVNEQFF
. | TRBD2 | TRBJ2-1 | TRBV7-2 | TGTGCCAGCAGTCTGGGACTAATGGGGTACAATGAGCAGTTCTTC | CASSLGLMGYNEQFF
few | . | TRBJ2-1 | TRBV7-2 | TGTGCCAGCAGCCGGGACCACTTAAATGAGCAGTTCTTC | CASSRDHLNEQFF
many | . | TRBJ2-1 | TRBV4-3 | TGCGCCAGCAGCCAAGATCAATGGTCTAATTACAATGAGCAGTTCTTC | CASSQDQWSNYNEQFF
many | . | TRBJ2-2 | TRBV10-3 | TGTGCCATCAGTGTGACCGGGGAGCTGTTTTTT | CAISVTGELFF
many | TRBD2 | TRBJ2-1 | TRBV19 | TGTGCCAGTAGTATAGATCGGAGCGGGAGTTACAATGAGCAGTTCTTC | CASSIDRSGSYNEQFF
few | TRBD2 | TRBJ2-2 | TRBV5-1 | TGCGCCAGCAGCTCCACACCCGGGGGGGACACCGGGGAGCTGTTTTTT | CASSSTPGGDTGELFF
many | TRBD1 | TRBJ1-5 | TRBV6-6 | TGTGCCAGCAGTTACGGCCGGGACAGGGGACCTTATCAGCCCCAGCATTTT | CASSYGRDRGPYQPQHF
. | . | TRBJ1-3 | TRBV6-6 | TGTGCCAGCAGTACGTTGCCAGAGATCTCTGGAAACACCATATATTTT | CASSTLPEISGNTIYF
few | . | TRBJ2-7 | TRBV7-2 | TGTGCCAGCAGCTGGAGGGCCGCGGTTGGGTACGAGCAGTACTTC | CASSWRAAVGYEQYF
many | . | TRBJ1-1 | TRBV7-8 | TGTGCCAGCAAACTCCAGGGCGCGGGGGACACTGAAGCTTTCTTT | CASKLQGAGDTEAFF
many | . | TRBJ1-6 | TRBV28 | TGTGCCAGCAGACCTCCGGACCGAAGCTCCTATAATTCACCCCTCCACTTT | CASRPPDRSSYNSPLHF
. | . | TRBJ2-7 | TRBV20-1 | TGCAGTGCTAGGAGGGACGAGCAGTACTTC | CSARRDEQYF
many | . | TRBJ2-6 | TRBV28 | TGTGCCAGCAAGGGACCCAACGCTGGGGCCAACGTCCTGACTTTC | CASKGPNAGANVLTF
. | . | TRBJ2-7 | TRBV19 | TGTGCCAGTAGCGCCCGACAGGCCGTCTCCTACGAGCAGTACTTC | CASSARQAVSYEQYF
many | . | TRBJ1-1 | TRBV3-1 | TGTGCCAGCAGGGCTTCGGGGACTGAAGCTTTCTTT | CASRASGTEAFF
few | . | TRBJ1-4 | TRBV4-2 | TGTGCCAGCTCCTCCGGGACGCCGGCTGAAAAACTGTTTTTT | CASSSGTPAEKLFF
few | . | TRBJ2-1 | TRBV20-1 | TGCAGTGCTAGGGCGGGACTGAGGGCTGGGTCCTACAATGAGCAGTTCTTC | CSARAGLRAGSYNEQFF
. | TRBD2 | TRBJ2-3 | TRBV14 | TGTGCCAGCAGCCCACCCAGGAGCGGGAGAGGGGATACGCAGTATTTT | CASSPPRSGRGDTQYF
many | . | TRBJ2-1 | TRBV4-3 | TGCGCCAGCAGCCAGGAAGGGGGGGACTACAATGAGCAGTTCTTC | CASSQEGGDYNEQFF
many | . | TRBJ2-7 | TRBV20-1 | TGCAGTGCTAGAGCAACCCGGGACTCGGTGTTGGAGCAGTACTTC | CSARATRDSVLEQYF
few | TRBD1 | TRBJ1-1 | TRBV19 | TGTGCCAGTAGTATGACTCCTAGGGGGCTGTACACTGAAGCTTTCTTT | CASSMTPRGLYTEAFF
few | . | TRBJ2-7 | TRBV7-8 | TGTGCCAGCAGCTTAGCGGGAATATCAACCTCCTACGAGCAGTACTTC | CASSLAGISTSYEQYF
many | TRBD2 | TRBJ2-5 | TRBV15 | TGTGCCACCAGCACGTTGACTAGCGGAGAAGAGACCCAGTACTTC | CATSTLTSGEETQYF
. | TRBD2 | TRBJ2-3 | TRBV10-3 | TGTGCCATCAGTGAGACATCGGGGACTACTAGCGGGCTCACAGGTACGCAGTATTTT | CAISETSGTTSGLTGTQYF
few | TRBD2 | TRBJ2-5 | TRBV7-3 | TGTGCCAGCAGCTTAAGGGCTAGCGGTCAAGAGACCCAGTACTTC | CASSLRASGQETQYF
. | . | TRBJ2-2 | TRBV14 | TGTGCCAGCAGCCAAGTTTGGAACACCGGGGAGCTGTTTTTT | CASSQVWNTGELFF
few | . | TRBJ1-1 | TRBV7-8 | TGTGCCAGCAGCCACCCGCCACCCGGAGTGAAAGTTTTCTTT | CASSHPPPGVKVFF
. | TRBD1 | TRBJ2-1 | TRBV6-5 | TGTGCCAGCAGTCAGACAGGGGTGAATGAGCAGTTCTTC | CASSQTGVNEQFF
. | TRBD1 | TRBJ1-1 | TRBV20-1 | TGCAGTGCTGACAGGGGCGGTAGCACTGAAGCTTTCTTT | CSADRGGSTEAFF
many | TRBD1 | TRBJ2-5 | TRBV7-3 | TGTGCCAGCAGCTTAACAGGGACAGGGCAAGAGACCCAGTACTTC | CASSLTGTGQETQYF
many | TRBD2 | TRBJ2-5 | TRBV6-5 | TGTGCCAGCGGCGCGGGACTAGTGCAAGAGACCCAGTACTTC | CASGAGLVQETQYF
. | . | TRBJ1-1 | TRBV2 | TGTGCCAGCAGTTCGCCGGGGCGCACTGAAGCTTTCTTT | CASSSPGRTEAFF
many | . | TRBJ1-1 | TRBV10-3 | TGTGCCATCAGTGAGTCGGAGAGGGTCATGAACACTGAAGCTTTCTTT | CAISESERVMNTEAFF
once | TRBD1 | TRBJ2-3 | TRBV18 | TGTGCCAGCTCACCCTGGTTTCAAAGACAGGGAAGCACAGATACGCAGTATTTT | CASSPWFQRQGSTDTQYF
many | TRBD1 | TRBJ2-2 | TRBV28 | TGTGCCAGCAGTTTAAGTGGGACAGGGGGCATCGGGGAGCTGTTTTTT | CASSLSGTGGIGELFF
. | TRBD2 | TRBJ2-7 | TRBV5-6 | TGTGCCAGCAGCTGGGCGGGAGTTCTGTACGAGCAGTACTTC | CASSWAGVLYEQYF
. | . | TRBJ2-1 | TRBV3-1 | TGTGCCAGCAGCCGCTTTACGACCGGGACTGGAGTCAATGAGCAGTTCTTC | CASSRFTTGTGVNEQFF
. | . | TRBJ1-2 | TRBV29-1 | TGCAGCTTTGAGGGATTACGGGACTATTGCTACACCTTC | CSFEGLRDYCYTF
few | TRBD1 | TRBJ2-5 | TRBV5-5 | TGTGCCAGCAGCTTGGCCGGGACAGGAACCGAAGAGACCCAGTACTTC | CASSLAGTGTEETQYF
few | TRBD1 | TRBJ1-5 | TRBV9 | TGTGCCAGCGGCCTCGGGACAGGGCCAAATCAGCCCCAGCATTTT | CASGLGTGPNQPQHF
many | . | TRBJ2-4 | TRBV29-1 | TGCAGCGTGGGGAGGGGGACAAAAAACATTCAGTACTTC | CSVGRGTKNIQYF